This TCR beta chain was sequenced in a study of CD8 T cells in Susac syndrome (dated by TCRdb to between 2018 and 2021). The study in broad terms: The study used repertoire sequencing to test whether antigen drove CD8+ T cell activation and differentiation in Susac syndrome. The study compared CD8+ T cell repertoire clonality among 12 healthy donors, about 14 Susac syndrome patients and roughly 15 multiple sclerosis patients. General conclusions and limits of the study: The study acknowledged that relatively few individuals were included in the TCR sequencing and HLA analysis.

Peripheral blood CD8+ and CD4+ T cells from healthy donors, Susac syndrome patients and multiple sclerosis patients were profiled by high-throughput TCR beta sequencing. Healthy donors were age- and sex-matched controls. CD8+ TEMRA cells were enriched by FACS, while bulk CD8+ and CD4+ T cells were purified by magnetic negative isolation. Blood was drawn into EDTA tubes, processed within 24 hours, and PBMCs were isolated by density gradient centrifugation. PBMCs intended for TCR sequencing were frozen in liquid nitrogen and were later thawed in a 37 degrees C water bath. A purity of at least 90% was achieved for sorted or isolated CD4+, CD8+ and CD8+ TEMRA cells. In the case of this clonotype: There is no known antigen for this receptor. No qualities accompany the bases; no much larger clone lies one base away.

The CDR3 goes from the cysteine to the phenylalanine over 14 residues. Only the CDR3 DNA is retained, 42 bases long and in frame from the first base. Based on the germline V gene, the CDR1 and CDR2 sequences are MGHDK and SYGVNS. The junction carries 11 bases between V and J, which are trimmed by 5 bases and 1 base respectively. RNA was extracted using the RNeasy kit, and roughly 0.5 to 1 microgram was reverse transcribed with random hexamers. The immunoSEQ multiplex PCR assay, covering 54 Vbeta and 13 Jbeta segments, was used to amplify TCR beta CDR3 regions. PCR amplification bias was corrected using a synthetic template baseline for primer optimization and computational correction. Per the original workflow: Reads were annotated to V, D and J genes per IMGT and analyzed with immunoSEQ Analyzer, keeping only productive sequences. Clonality was computed as one minus Shannon entropy normalized by log2 of the number of productive unique sequences. Public and private clones were assessed among the 100 most prevalent clones of each patient and control. Susac-specific clones were defined as absent from healthy and MS cohorts, over a thousand published viral clones and other ImmuneACCESS disease sequences. Clones were called with MiXCR by TCRdb after fastp trimmed the public reads at Q25, and only in-frame beta chains were retained. Each entry is one CDR3 protein sequence, shown with its most common DNA and genes. Clone size and V and J calls follow TCRdb, not the original study. This sample lists approximately 100,000 distinct CDR3 sequences; 85% to 95% were detected once. About 0.11% of the sample lies in the top ten.

This chain joins TRBV25-1 to TRBJ1-1; TRBD1 is possibly the D segment (5 matching bases). This sequence was found in a human donor in good health. The sample taken for sequencing was CD8+ T cells from PBMCs. The DNA sequence is TGTGCCAGCAGTCCCCAGGGAAGGAACACTGAAGCTTTCTTT. This sequence encodes CASSPQGRNTEAFF.